The next 2 T cell receptor beta chains were all read from a single sample in a study of tumor-infiltrating lymphocytes in primary liver carcinoma (dated by TCRdb to about 2017). Blood RNA was extracted from unsorted whole blood using TRIzol reagent, and germline DNA was obtained with the DNeasy Blood & Tissue kit. The sample was run on an Illumina HiSeq 2500. A constant-region primer and ProtoScript II reverse transcriptase were used to reverse-transcribe TCRbeta-specific cDNA from approximately 550 ng total RNA. Three nested multiplex PCR rounds, following a slightly modified ARM-PCR procedure, were used to build the TCRbeta libraries. The first two PCR rounds used multiplex TRBV1-TRBV30 forward primers with a Cbeta reverse primer, each for about 10 cycles. TCRdb took the public reads, trimmed them with fastp at Q25, ran MiXCR for clone calling and kept in-frame beta chains. CDR3 protein sequences are deduplicated, and each keeps its most common genes and DNA. This sample lists approximately 330,000 distinct CDR3 sequences; almost 65% were detected once. Roughly 6.5% of the sample is held by the ten biggest clonotypes.

Specimen: peripheral blood. The receptors were sampled from a man aged 35 to 55 with primary liver carcinoma and hepatitis B virus infection.

The rearrangement joins TRBV11-2 to TRBJ2-5; either TRBD1 or TRBD2 may supply D (6 bases each). The V gene's germline CDR1 is SGHAT and CDR2 FQNNGV. Trimming removed 5 bases from V and 5 bases from J, with 21 bases in between. The CDR3 loop spans 16 amino acids. The CDR3 DNA follows: TGTGCCAGCAGCGTGGTGGTTCTCCGGGGGCCCGAGACCCAGTACTTC. Protein sequence: CASSVVVLRGPETQYF.

This clonotype came up once. The chain has TRBV6-2 or TRBV6-3 and TRBJ1-5; D gene ambiguous. Germline V gives CDR1 MNHEY, CDR2 SVGEGT. The CDR3 is 16 residues long. The V end was cut by 5 bases, the J end by 3 bases, with 17 bases between. CDR3 in DNA: TGTGCCAGCAGTCATAAAACAGCGATGGTCAATCAGCCCCAGCATTTT. Translated, it gives CASSHKTAMVNQPQHF.